The 24 T cell receptor beta chains in this list originate from one sample, sequenced in a study of blood T cell repertoires in COVID-19. Sequencing was performed with immunoSEQ multiplex PCR; in TCRdb, only in-frame clones are kept and a portion is missing. The sample has 380,000 or so clones, approximately 87% seen once. The specimen sequenced was PBMCs or T cells enriched from blood (not recorded which). Receptor source: a man aged 30-40 years who had recovered from COVID-19.

This chain connects TRBV6-2 or TRBV6-3 to TRBJ2-5, with D perhaps matching TRBD1 (5 bases). CDR3 length equals 14 residues. V was pared by 1 base and J by 2 bases, with 8 bases between. Germline V gene sequence: CDR1 MNHEY, CDR2 SVGEGT. The CDR3 sequence: CASSYLQAQETQYF. The DNA for the CDR3 is TGTGCCAGCAGTTACTTACAGGCTCAAGAGACCCAGTACTTC.

The CDR3 sequence: CASSFDSNTEAFF. Here the CDR3 DNA reads TGTGCCAGCAGTTTTGACAGCAACACTGAAGCTTTCTTT. This chain joins TRBV12-3 or TRBV12-4 and TRBJ1-1; TRBD1 is a possible D gene (5 bases). CDR3 length: 13 amino acids. With 3 bases removed from V and 2 bases from J, the gap between germline ends came to 7 bases.

The V call is TRBV19, the J call TRBJ1-1, with no clear D. Germline values: CDR1 LNHDA, CDR2 SQIVND (reference sequence). Trimming stripped 5 bases from V and 5 bases from J, with 15 bases between. This CDR3 spans 14 amino acids. CDR3: CASSSRGVGTEAFF. The CDR3 coding sequence is TGTGCCAGTAGTTCCCGGGGTGTAGGTACTGAAGCTTTCTTT.

The chain links TRBV9 to TRBJ2-2; tentatively, D is TRBD1 (5 bases). The CDR3 is 16 residues long. V was shortened by 0 bases and J by 3 bases, with 12 bases between the two germline ends. CDR1 is SGDLS, CDR2 YYNGEE, per germline. The CDR3: CASSVAAGWDTGELFF. The DNA for the CDR3 is TGTGCCAGCAGCGTAGCGGCAGGGTGGGACACCGGGGAGCTGTTTTTT.

This clone was counted a few times. This chain connects TRBV6-2 or TRBV6-3 to TRBJ1-6, with 9 bases identical to TRBD1. In germline, CDR1 is MNHEY, CDR2 SVGEGT. Losses at the gene ends were 2 bases for V and 13 bases for J; bases not matched to a gene: 6. This CDR3 has 14 residues. The CDR3 spells CASSYRTGGDPLHF. Written as DNA, the CDR3 is TGTGCCAGCAGTTACCGAACAGGGGGCGATCCCCTCCACTTT.

The V and J genes are TRBV20-1 and TRBJ1-2, with 7 bases fitting TRBD1. The CDR3 has 10 amino acids. Trimming cost V 6 bases and J 8 bases; bases outside gene matches: 3. From germline, CDR1 is DFQATT and CDR2 SNEGSKA (reference sequence). The CDR3 protein is CSARGRGYTF. The CDR3 bases are TGCAGTGCGAGGGGGCGAGGCTACACCTTC.

V and J are TRBV3-1 (or the pseudogene TRBV3-2) and TRBJ1-5; 8 bases line up with TRBD1. The CDR3 loop spans 15 amino acids. CDR1 and CDR2 from the germline V gene are LGHDT and YNNKEL (reference sequence). V lost 4 bases, J lost 6 bases, and 8 bases stayed unmatched. CDR3 nucleotide sequence: TGTGCCAGCAGCCCACGACAGGGGAGGCTTCAGCCCCAGCATTTT. Its protein is CASSPRQGRLQPQHF.

The genes are TRBV16 and TRBJ1-1, with 8 bases aligning to TRBD1. V trimming: 4 bases; J trimming: 0 bases; junction bases outside the gene matches: 7. Germline loops: CDR1 KGHSY, CDR2 FQNENV. The CDR3 covers 16 residues. The CDR3 DNA reads TGTGCCAGCAGCCCCAGACAGGGGATTCTGAACACTGAAGCTTTCTTT. Translating it yields CASSPRQGILNTEAFF. The complete variable domain, with remaining parts taken from reference TRBV16 and TRBJ1-1, reads GEEVAQTPKHLVRGEGQKAKLYCAPIKGHSYVFWYQQVLKNEFKFLISFQNENVFDETGMPKERFSAKCLPNSPCSLEIQATKLEDSAVYFCASSPRQGILNTEAFFGQGTRLTVV.

V usage is TRBV5-5 and J usage is TRBJ2-6; D is ambiguous. Trimming took 5 bases from V and 2 from J, leaving 5 bases between them. Germline lookup yields CDR1 SGHKS and CDR2 YYEKEE (reference sequence). The CDR3 length is 13 residues. The CDR3 coding sequence is TGTGCCAGCAGAGCGCCTGGGGCCAACGTCCTGACTTTC. This codes for CASRAPGANVLTF. The whole variable domain, filled in from reference TRBV5-5 and TRBJ2-6, reads DAGVTQSPTHLIKTRGQQVTLRCSPISGHKSVSWYQQVLGQGPQFIFQYYEKEERGRGNFPDRFSARQFPNYSSELNVNALLLGDSALYLCASRAPGANVLTFGAGSRLTVL.

The genes are TRBV11-2 and TRBJ2-1, with TRBD2 identical over 7 bases. CDR1 is SGHAT, CDR2 FQNNGV, per germline. After removal of 5 bases from V and 8 bases from J, the junction contained 6 bases not matched to a gene. The CDR3 length is 13 residues. For the CDR3, the DNA is TGTGCCAGCAGCATGGGAACTAGCGATGAGCAGTTCTTC. Translation gives CASSMGTSDEQFF.

The V call is TRBV7-2, the J call TRBJ1-2; D is undetermined. CDR3 length equals 13 residues. Trimming took off 5 bases at V and 8 bases at J, with 15 bases between the two ends. Germline loops: CDR1 SGHTA, CDR2 FQGNSA. CDR3: CASSPTPGGGYTF. In DNA, the CDR3 is TGTGCCAGCAGCCCGACACCCGGTGGCGGCTACACCTTC.

The gene calls are TRBV7-9 and TRBJ2-7, with D perhaps TRBD2 (6 bases). Trimming took 6 bases from V and 6 from J, leaving 18 bases between them. CDR3 length equals 14 residues. Germline V CDR1 and CDR2: SEHNR, FQNEAQ (reference sequence). CDR3 sequence (DNA): TGTGCCAGCAGTGGGAAGGGAGGTACAATCGAGCAGTACTTC. The encoded protein is CASSGKGGTIEQYF.

This rearrangement joins TRBV5-6 to TRBJ2-2; unclear D gene. V lost 2 bases to trimming and J lost 5 bases, with 19 bases between them. CDR1 is SGHDT, CDR2 YYEEEE, per germline. The CDR3 runs 17 residues. The CDR3 DNA sequence: TGTGCCAGCAGCTTTGCCGCTATGCTAGTTGTGACCGGGGAGCTGTTTTTT. Translating it yields CASSFAAMLVVTGELFF.

This clone showed up just once. This rearrangement joins TRBV5-1 to TRBJ2-1; 8 nucleotides align to TRBD1. Germline V gives CDR1 SGHRS, CDR2 YFSETQ. The V segment lost 4 bases and the J segment 0 bases; nucleotides outside the gene matches: 3. The CDR3 is 15 residues long. The chain's CDR3 is CASSTGQGSYNEQFF. The CDR3 region has the DNA TGCGCCAGCAGCACCGGACAGGGCTCCTACAATGAGCAGTTCTTC.

The CDR3 DNA reads as TGTGCCAGCAGCCCACAGGGGGTAGGGACTGAAGCTTTCTTT. Protein sequence: CASSPQGVGTEAFF. This sequence joins TRBV11-2 and TRBJ1-1; 8 bases align to TRBD1. The V segment lost 5 bases and the J segment 5 bases; nucleotides outside the gene matches: 7. The V gene's germline CDR1 is SGHAT and CDR2 FQNNGV. The CDR3 extends over 14 amino acids.

This chain connects TRBV30 to TRBJ1-5; TRBD1 is a possible D gene (6 bases). The V gene's germline CDR1 is GTSNPN and CDR2 SVGIG (reference sequence). The CDR3 covers 13 residues. Trimming shortened V by 5 bases and J by 4 bases, and 12 bases separated the two germline ends. The CDR3 coding sequence is TGTGCCTGGCAATTACAGGGTAATCAGCCCCAGCATTTT. Residues: CAWQLQGNQPQHF.

V gene TRBV2 combines with J gene TRBJ1-1; D might be TRBD1 (5 bases). V lost 9 bases and J 3 bases, leaving 17 bases between the germline ends. The CDR3 consists of 14 residues. Germline assignment: CDR1 SNHLY and CDR2 FYNNEI. The CDR3 DNA reads as TGTGCCAGTGGAGGGGAGGGTCGGTACACTGAAGCTTTCTTT. This sequence encodes CASGGEGRYTEAFF. Using reference TRBV2 and TRBJ1-1 for the parts outside the CDR3, the full variable domain is EPEVTQTPSHQVTQMGQEVILRCVPISNHLYFYWYRQILGQKVEFLVSFYNNEISEKSEIFDDQFSVERPDGSNFTLKIRSTKLEDSAMYFCASGGEGRYTEAFFGQGTRLTVV.

This clone came up once. The chain has TRBV11-2 and TRBJ2-1; D may be TRBD1 (6 bases). The CDR3 sequence is 15 residues long. Trimming cost V 6 bases and J 5 bases, with 17 bases left between them. The V gene's germline CDR1 is SGHAT and CDR2 FQNNGV. The CDR3 spells CASRPIRDNNNEQFF. The CDR3 bases are TGTGCCAGCAGGCCCATAAGGGACAATAACAATGAGCAGTTCTTC. The full variable domain, in which reference TRBV11-2 and TRBJ2-1 provide the parts outside the CDR3, is EAGVAQSPRYKIIEKRQSVAFWCNPISGHATLYWYQQILGQGPKLLIQFQNNGVVDDSQLPKDRFSAERLKGVDSTLKIQPAKLEDSAVYLCASRPIRDNNNEQFFGPGTRLTVL.

The chain links TRBV6-2 or TRBV6-3 to TRBJ1-5, with TRBD1 as a possible D gene (5 bases). The germline V gene has CDR1 MNHEY and CDR2 SVGEGT. Trimming stripped 4 bases from V and 9 bases from J, with 16 bases between. There are 14 residues in the CDR3. In DNA, the CDR3 is TGTGCCAGCAGTTTCCCAGGGCCGGGTAGGCCCCAGCATTTT. This gives the protein CASSFPGPGRPQHF.

This sequence joins TRBV11-2 and TRBJ1-6, with D hard to call. Germline values: CDR1 SGHAT, CDR2 FQNNGV. V dropped 2 bases and J dropped 4 bases, with 9 bases sitting between them. CDR3 length: 15 amino acids. The CDR3 nucleotides read TGTGCCAGCAGCTTATTAACAGAATATAATTCACCCCTCCACTTT. Amino acid sequence: CASSLLTEYNSPLHF.

This clone has only a few counts. The J gene is TRBJ1-1, the V gene TRBV10-3; 9 nucleotides agree with TRBD1. Germline CDR1 ENHRY, CDR2 SYGVKD. The trim removed 7 bases at V and 5 bases at J, leaving 5 bases unmatched. The CDR3 has 13 residues. CDR3 bases: TGTGCCATCACCACGGACAGGGGTACTGAAGCTTTCTTT. Protein product: CAITTDRGTEAFF.

The chain is built from TRBV11-2 and TRBJ1-2; D is perhaps TRBD1 (6 bases). The germline V gene encodes CDR1 SGHAT and CDR2 FQNNGV. V lost 0 bases to trimming and J lost 8 bases, with 19 bases between them. There are 16 residues in the CDR3. CDR3 region: CASSLDTGHNLGGYTF. CDR3 DNA: TGTGCCAGCAGCTTAGATACGGGACACAATTTGGGAGGCTACACCTTC.

The genes are TRBV7-9 and TRBJ2-7, with D possibly TRBD2 on 7 matching bases. Deletions cut 4 bases from V and 3 bases from J, with 16 bases between. This CDR3 comprises 15 residues. Germline V gene sequence: CDR1 SEHNR, CDR2 FQNEAQ (reference sequence). The CDR3 DNA reads as TGTGCCAGCAGCTCCCCCGGGGGGCCCTACTACGAGCAGTACTTC. Residues: CASSSPGGPYYEQYF.

The chain has TRBV7-6 and TRBJ2-5; 11 bases map to TRBD2. This CDR3 region has 15 residues. Trimming took 5 bases from V and 5 from J; bases not matched to a gene: 7. Germline V CDR1 and CDR2: SGHVS, FNYEAQ. This chain's CDR3 is CASSPLLAGVETQYF. CDR3 nucleotides: TGTGCCAGCAGCCCCCTACTAGCGGGGGTGGAGACCCAGTACTTC.